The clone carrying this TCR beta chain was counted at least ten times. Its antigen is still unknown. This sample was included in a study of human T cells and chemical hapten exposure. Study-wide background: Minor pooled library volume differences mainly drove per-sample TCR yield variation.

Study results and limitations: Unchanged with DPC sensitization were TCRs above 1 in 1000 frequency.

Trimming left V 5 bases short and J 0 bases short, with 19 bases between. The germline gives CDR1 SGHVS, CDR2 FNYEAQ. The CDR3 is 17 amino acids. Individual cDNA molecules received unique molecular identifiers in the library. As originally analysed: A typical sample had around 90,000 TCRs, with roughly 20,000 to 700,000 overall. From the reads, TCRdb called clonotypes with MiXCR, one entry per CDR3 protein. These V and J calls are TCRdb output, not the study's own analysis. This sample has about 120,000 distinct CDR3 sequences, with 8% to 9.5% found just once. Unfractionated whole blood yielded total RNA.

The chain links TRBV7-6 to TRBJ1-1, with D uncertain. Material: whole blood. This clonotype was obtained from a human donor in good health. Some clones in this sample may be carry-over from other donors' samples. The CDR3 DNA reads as TGTGCCAGCAGCCCCCAAGCGGGGTCGGGCATGAACACTGAAGCTTTCTTT. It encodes CASSPQAGSGMNTEAFF.